This T cell receptor (beta chain) was recorded in a study of control samples from healthy donors and cancer patients. Measured with immunoSEQ multiplex PCR; TCRdb has only the in-frame clones, and not every one. The sample contains some 13,000 clones, about 77% of which appear only once. CDR3 size: 13 residues. The V gene's germline CDR1 is MNHEY and CDR2 SMNVEV (reference sequence). V was trimmed by 1 base and J by 4 bases, leaving 7 bases between them. This chain connects TRBV27 to TRBJ2-5; D gene unclear. The TCR was taken from a male donor with melanoma. Input material: formalin-fixed, paraffin-embedded tissue. CDR3: CASSLFERETQYF. The CDR3 coding sequence is TGTGCCAGCAGTTTATTTGAGCGAGAGACCCAGTACTTC.